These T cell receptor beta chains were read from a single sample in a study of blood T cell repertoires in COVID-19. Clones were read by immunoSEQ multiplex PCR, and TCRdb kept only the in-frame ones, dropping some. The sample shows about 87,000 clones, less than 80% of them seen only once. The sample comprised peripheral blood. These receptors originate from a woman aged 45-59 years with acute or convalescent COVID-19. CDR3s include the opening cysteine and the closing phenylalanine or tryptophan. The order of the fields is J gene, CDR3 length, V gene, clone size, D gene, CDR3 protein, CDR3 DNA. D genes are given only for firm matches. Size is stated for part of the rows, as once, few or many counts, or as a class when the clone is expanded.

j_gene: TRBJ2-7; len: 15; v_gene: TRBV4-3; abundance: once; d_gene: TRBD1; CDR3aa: CASSQDWQGAYEQYF; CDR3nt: TGCGCCAGCAGCCAAGATTGGCAGGGGGCCTACGAGCAGTACTTC
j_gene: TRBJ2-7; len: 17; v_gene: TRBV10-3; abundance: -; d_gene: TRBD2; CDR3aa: CAISETGGPQSSYEQYF; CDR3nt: TGTGCCATCAGTGAGACGGGGGGGCCCCAAAGCTCCTACGAGCAGTACTTC
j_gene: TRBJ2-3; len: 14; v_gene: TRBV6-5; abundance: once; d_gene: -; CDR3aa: CASSYLQGSSTQYF; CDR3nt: TGTGCCAGCAGTTACTTACAGGGATCCAGTACGCAGTATTTT
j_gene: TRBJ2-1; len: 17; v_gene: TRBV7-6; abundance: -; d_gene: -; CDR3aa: CASSPTGSKSSYNEQFF; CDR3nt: TGTGCCAGCAGCCCGACGGGTAGCAAGAGCTCCTACAATGAGCAGTTCTTC
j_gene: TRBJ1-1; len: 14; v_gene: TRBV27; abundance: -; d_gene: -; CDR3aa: CASSSLPGGTEAFF; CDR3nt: TGTGCCAGCAGTTCGCTCCCGGGAGGCACTGAAGCTTTCTTT
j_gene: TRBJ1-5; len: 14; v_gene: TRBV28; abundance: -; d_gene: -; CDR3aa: CASSFPGSNQPQHF; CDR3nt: TGTGCCAGCAGTTTTCCCGGGAGCAATCAGCCCCAGCATTTT
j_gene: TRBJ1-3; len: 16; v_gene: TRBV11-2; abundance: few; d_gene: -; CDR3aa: CASSPLSPYSGNTIYF; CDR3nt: TGTGCCAGCAGCCCCCTATCCCCGTACTCTGGAAACACCATATATTTT
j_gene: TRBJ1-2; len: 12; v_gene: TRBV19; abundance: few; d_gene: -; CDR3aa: CASMRLRGGYTF; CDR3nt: TGTGCCAGTATGAGGCTACGGGGTGGCTACACCTTC
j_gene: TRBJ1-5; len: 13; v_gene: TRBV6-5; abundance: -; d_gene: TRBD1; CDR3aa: CASRTGINQPQHF; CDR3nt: TGTGCCAGTCGGACAGGCATCAATCAGCCCCAGCATTTT
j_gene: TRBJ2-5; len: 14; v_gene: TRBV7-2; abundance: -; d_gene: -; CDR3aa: CASSLKTHQETQYF; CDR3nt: TGTGCCAGCAGCCTTAAGACACACCAAGAGACCCAGTACTTC
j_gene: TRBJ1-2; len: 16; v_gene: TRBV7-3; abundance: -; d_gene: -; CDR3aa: CASSSNPGQENYGYTF; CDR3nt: TGTGCCAGCAGCTCGAACCCGGGACAAGAAAACTATGGCTACACCTTC
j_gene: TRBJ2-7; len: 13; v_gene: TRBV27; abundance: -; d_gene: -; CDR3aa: CASRTATSYEQYF; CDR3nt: TGTGCCAGCAGGACAGCCACAAGCTACGAGCAGTACTTC
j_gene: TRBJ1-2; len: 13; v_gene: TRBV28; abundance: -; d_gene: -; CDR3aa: CASRLTAFYGYTF; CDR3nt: TGTGCCAGCAGACTGACAGCCTTCTATGGCTACACCTTC
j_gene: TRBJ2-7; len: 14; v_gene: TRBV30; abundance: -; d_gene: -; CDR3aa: CAWSGGGADYEQYF; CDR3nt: TGTGCCTGGAGTGGAGGAGGGGCGGACTACGAGCAGTACTTC
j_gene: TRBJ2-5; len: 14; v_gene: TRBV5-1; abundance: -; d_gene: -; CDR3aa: CASSPGPAQETQYF; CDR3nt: TGCGCCAGCAGCCCGGGTCCCGCGCAAGAGACCCAGTACTTC
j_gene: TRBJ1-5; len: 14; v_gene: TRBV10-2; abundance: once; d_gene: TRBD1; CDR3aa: CASRPGTAEQPQHF; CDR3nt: TGCGCCAGCAGACCCGGGACAGCTGAACAGCCCCAGCATTTT
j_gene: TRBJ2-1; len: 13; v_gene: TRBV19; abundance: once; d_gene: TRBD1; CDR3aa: CASSIGTGFEQFF; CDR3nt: TGTGCCAGTAGTATAGGGACAGGGTTTGAGCAGTTCTTC
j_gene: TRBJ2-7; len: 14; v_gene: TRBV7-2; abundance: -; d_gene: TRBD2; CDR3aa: CASSPSGNSYEQYF; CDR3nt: TGTGCCAGCAGCCCTAGCGGAAACTCCTACGAGCAGTACTTC
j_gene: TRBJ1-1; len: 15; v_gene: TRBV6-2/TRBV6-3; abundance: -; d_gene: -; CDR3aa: CASSYNGWGDTEAFF; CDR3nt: TGTGCCAGCAGTTACAATGGTTGGGGAGACACTGAAGCTTTCTTT
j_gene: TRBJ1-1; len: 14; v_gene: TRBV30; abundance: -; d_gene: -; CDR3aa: CAWSVAGRNTEAFF; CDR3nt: TGTGCCTGGAGTGTGGCGGGACGGAACACTGAAGCTTTCTTT
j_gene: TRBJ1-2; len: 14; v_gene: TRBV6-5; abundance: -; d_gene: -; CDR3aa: CASSPGDGVYGYTF; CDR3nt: TGTGCCAGCAGCCCAGGGGATGGAGTATATGGCTACACCTTC
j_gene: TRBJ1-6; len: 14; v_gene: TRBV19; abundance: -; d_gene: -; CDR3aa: CASSAHSYNSPLHF; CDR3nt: TGTGCCAGTAGTGCCCATAGCTATAATTCACCCCTCCACTTT
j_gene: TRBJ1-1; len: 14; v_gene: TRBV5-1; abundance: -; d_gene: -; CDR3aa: CASRWGSRGTEAFF; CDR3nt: TGCGCCAGCAGGTGGGGCTCCCGGGGGACTGAAGCTTTCTTT
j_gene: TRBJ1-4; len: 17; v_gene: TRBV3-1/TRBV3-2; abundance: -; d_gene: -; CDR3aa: CASSQDLVASGGEKLFF; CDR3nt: TGTGCCAGCAGCCAAGATCTTGTGGCCTCCGGCGGAGAAAAACTGTTTTTT
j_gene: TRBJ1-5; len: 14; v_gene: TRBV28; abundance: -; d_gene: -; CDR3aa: CASSWLRSNQPQHF; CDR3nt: TGTGCCAGCAGTTGGTTGAGGAGCAATCAGCCCCAGCATTTT
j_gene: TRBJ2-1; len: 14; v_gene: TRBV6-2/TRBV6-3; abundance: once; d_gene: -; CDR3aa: CASSYPNVDNEQFF; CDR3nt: TGTGCCAGCAGTTACCCGAATGTAGACAATGAGCAGTTCTTC
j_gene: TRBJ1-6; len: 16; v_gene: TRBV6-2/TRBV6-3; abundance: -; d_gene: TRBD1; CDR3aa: CASSPTGPHLGSPLHF; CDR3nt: TGTGCCAGCAGTCCGACAGGGCCGCATTTAGGATCACCCCTCCACTTT
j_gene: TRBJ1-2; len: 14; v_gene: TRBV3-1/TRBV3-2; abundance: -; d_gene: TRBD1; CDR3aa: CASRTGGIRGGYTF; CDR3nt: TGTGCCAGCAGGACAGGGGGAATCCGTGGTGGCTACACCTTC
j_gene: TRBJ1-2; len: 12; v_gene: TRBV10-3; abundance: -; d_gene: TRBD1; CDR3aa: CATSGQGNGYTF; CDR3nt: TGTGCCACCTCCGGACAGGGGAATGGCTACACCTTC
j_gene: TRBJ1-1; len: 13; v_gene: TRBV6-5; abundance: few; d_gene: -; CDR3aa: CASSYSYGTEAFF; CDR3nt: TGTGCCAGCAGTTACTCGTACGGCACTGAAGCTTTCTTT
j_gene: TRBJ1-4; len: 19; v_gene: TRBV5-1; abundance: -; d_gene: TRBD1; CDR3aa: CASSLAGPGGSSTNEKLFF; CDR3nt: TGCGCCAGCAGCTTGGCCGGTCCAGGGGGGTCTTCAACTAATGAAAAACTGTTTTTT
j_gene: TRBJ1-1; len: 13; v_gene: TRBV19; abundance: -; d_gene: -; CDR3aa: CASSLTVNTEAFF; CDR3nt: TGTGCCAGTAGTTTGACAGTGAACACTGAAGCTTTCTTT
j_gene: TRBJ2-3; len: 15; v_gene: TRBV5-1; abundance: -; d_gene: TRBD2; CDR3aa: CASSLVAGGTDTQYF; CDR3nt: TGCGCCAGCAGCTTAGTAGCGGGGGGCACAGATACGCAGTATTTT
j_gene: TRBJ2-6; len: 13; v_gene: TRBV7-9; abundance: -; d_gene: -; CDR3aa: CASLNSGANVLTF; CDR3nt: TGTGCCAGTTTAAACTCTGGGGCCAACGTCCTGACTTTC
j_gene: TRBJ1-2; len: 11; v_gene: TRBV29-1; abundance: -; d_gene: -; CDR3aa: CSTGQSYGYTF; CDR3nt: TGCAGCACTGGACAGAGTTATGGCTACACCTTC
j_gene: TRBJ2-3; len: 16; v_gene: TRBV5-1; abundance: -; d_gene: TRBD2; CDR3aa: CASSLDSGGSTDTQYF; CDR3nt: TGCGCCAGCAGCTTGGATAGCGGGGGTAGCACAGATACGCAGTATTTT
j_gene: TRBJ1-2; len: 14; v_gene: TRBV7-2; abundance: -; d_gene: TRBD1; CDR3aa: CASNRGQGGYGYTF; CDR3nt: TGTGCCAGCAACAGGGGACAGGGGGGATATGGCTACACCTTC
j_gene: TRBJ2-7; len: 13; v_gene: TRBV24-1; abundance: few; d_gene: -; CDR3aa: CATSDGGGYEQYF; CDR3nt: TGTGCCACCTCAGACGGGGGAGGCTACGAGCAGTACTTC
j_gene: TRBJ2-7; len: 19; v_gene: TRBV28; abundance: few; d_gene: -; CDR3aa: CASSPSTGNAGSIPYEQYF; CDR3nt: TGTGCCAGCAGCCCCTCAACAGGGAACGCGGGTAGCATACCCTACGAGCAGTACTTC
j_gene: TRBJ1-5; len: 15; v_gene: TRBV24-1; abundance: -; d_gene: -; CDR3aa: CATSESTGGGQPQHF; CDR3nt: TGTGCCACCAGTGAGTCGACGGGGGGTGGACAGCCCCAGCATTTT
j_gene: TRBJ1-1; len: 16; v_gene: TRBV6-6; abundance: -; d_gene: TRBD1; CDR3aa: CASSTGQGDGNTEAFF; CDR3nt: TGTGCCAGCAGTACGGGACAGGGGGATGGGAACACTGAAGCTTTCTTT
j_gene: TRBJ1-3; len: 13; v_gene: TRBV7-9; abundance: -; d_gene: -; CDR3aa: CANQDRTGNTIYF; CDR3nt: TGTGCCAACCAGGACAGAACTGGAAACACCATATATTTT
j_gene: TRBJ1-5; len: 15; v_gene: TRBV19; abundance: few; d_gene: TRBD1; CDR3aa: CASSIPGGGPPTQHF; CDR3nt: TGTGCCAGTAGTATTCCAGGGGGAGGCCCCCCGACCCAGCATTTT
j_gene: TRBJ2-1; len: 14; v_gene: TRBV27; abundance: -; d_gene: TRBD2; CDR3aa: CASSLSGGADEQFF; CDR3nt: TGTGCCAGCAGCCTGAGCGGGGGGGCTGATGAGCAGTTCTTC
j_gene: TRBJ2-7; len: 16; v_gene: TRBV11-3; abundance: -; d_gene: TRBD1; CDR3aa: CASSLDSGTDYYEQYF; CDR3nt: TGTGCCAGCAGCTTAGATAGTGGGACAGACTACTACGAGCAGTACTTC